This T cell receptor (beta chain) was identified during a study of technical replicates of blood from several donors. The V gene's germline CDR1 is SEHNR and CDR2 FQNEAQ (reference sequence). CDR3 size: 13 residues. V was trimmed by 4 bases and J by 6 bases, leaving 9 bases between them. Sequencing used immunoSEQ multiplex PCR; TCRdb keeps in-frame clones, though not all of them. This table has some 74,000 clones, approximately 89% appearing once. The sample was T cells isolated from PBMCs. The TCR sequence derives from a human donor in good health. J is TRBJ2-2 and V is TRBV7-9; possibly TRBD1 for D (5 bases). This CDR3 is CASSSTVPGELFF. CDR3 DNA sequence: TGTGCCAGCAGCTCGACAGTTCCCGGGGAGCTGTTTTTT.